This T cell receptor (beta chain) was sequenced during a study of T cell repertoires in cytomegalovirus infection (dated by TCRdb to between 2018 and 2021). Describing the broader study: Alongside well-studied HLA-B-restricted epitopes, the peptide stimulations were aimed at recently identified HLA-C-restricted CMV epitopes, whose presentation resists viral immunomodulation. Donor HLA type was relevant to the analysis, because carriage of CMV infection together with the matching HLA type was indicated by public TCR beta signatures.

According to the study, the label for this sample's treatment or condition signals: in vitro stimulation with specific CMV peptide epitopes to enrich CMV-specific T cells. General conclusions and limits of the study: The ex vivo response was dominated by HLA-C-restricted CMV-specific TCR beta clonotypes, and the single most frequent clonotype in two of eight donors was supplied by these HLA-C-restricted clonotypes. In both this cohort and an independent cohort of 352 donors, the cumulative frequency of public TCR beta family members distinguished carriers of CMV infection plus the relevant HLA type.

TCRdb lists the instrument as Illumina HiSeq 1500. TCRdb reworked the public reads: Q25 trimming with fastp, MiXCR clone assembly, productive beta chains retained. Merged by CDR3 protein, the rows form single entries marked with the most common genes and DNA. Counted in this sample were 35,000 to 55,000 distinct CDR3 sequences; about a fifth of them appeared once. About 48% of the sample is in the top ten clones. This clonotype has a count of ten or more. Its antigen specificity is not known. No per-base quality is available; no much larger clone lies one base away. At the junction V is shortened by 5 bases and J by 0 bases, with 12 bases in between. Per the germline V gene, SGHAT is the CDR1 and FQNNGV is the CDR2. The CDR3 goes from the cysteine to the phenylalanine over 15 residues. The DNA shown is the 45-base CDR3, in frame from base 1.

The specimen was CD8+ T cells from cultured PBMCs, collected from culture after CMV antigen stimulation. The receptor chain draws on TRBV11-2 and TRBJ2-3; the D gene assignment is ambiguous. The receptor's source is a human donor in good health (CMV status not recorded). Some clones in this sample may be carry-over from other donors' samples. The CDR3 protein sequence reads: CASSPQWDSTDTQYF. The nucleotides read TGTGCCAGCAGCCCCCAGTGGGATAGCACAGATACGCAGTATTTT.